Given below is one T cell receptor beta chain in context. This table comes from immunoSEQ multiplex PCR, and its TCRdb copy is limited to in-frame clones, with some not included. Among some 74,000 clones, more than 75% were seen once, and the ten largest hold more than 0.75%. This record belongs to a study of OX40 agonist ivuxolimab in advanced cancers. This receptor was identified in an adult with an advanced solid tumor such as melanoma, head and neck, liver or kidney cancer. The sample was CD4+ or CD8+ T cells sorted from blood, taken in a trial of the OX40 agonist ivuxolimab.

CDR3 loop: CASSAPPGDTQYF. The CDR3 nucleotides are TGTGCCAGCAGCGCCCCTCCCGGGGATACGCAGTATTTT. The rearrangement links TRBV28 to TRBJ2-3; unclear D gene. V gave up 6 bases and J gave up 6 bases, with 13 bases separating them. The germline V gene has CDR1 MDHEN and CDR2 SYDVKM. The CDR3 is 13 residues long.